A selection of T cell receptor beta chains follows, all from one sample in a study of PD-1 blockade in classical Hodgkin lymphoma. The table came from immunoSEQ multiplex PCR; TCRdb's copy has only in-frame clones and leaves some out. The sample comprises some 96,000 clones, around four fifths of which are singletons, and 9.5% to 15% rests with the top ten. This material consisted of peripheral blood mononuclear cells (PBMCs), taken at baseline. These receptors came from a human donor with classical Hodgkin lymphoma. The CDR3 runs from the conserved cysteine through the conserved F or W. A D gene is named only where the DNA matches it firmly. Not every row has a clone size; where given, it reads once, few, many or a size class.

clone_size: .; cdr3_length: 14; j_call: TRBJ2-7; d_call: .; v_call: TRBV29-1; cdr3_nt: TGCAGCGTGAGCCAAGGGCAGGGGTTTTACGAGCAGTACTTC; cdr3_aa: CSVSQGQGFYEQYF
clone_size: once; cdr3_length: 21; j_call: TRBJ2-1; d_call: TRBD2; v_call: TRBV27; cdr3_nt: TGTGCCAGCAGGAGTGGCAGGGGAGCTTCTAGCGGGGACCTTTCCTACAATGAGCAGTTCTTC; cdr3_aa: CASRSGRGASSGDLSYNEQFF
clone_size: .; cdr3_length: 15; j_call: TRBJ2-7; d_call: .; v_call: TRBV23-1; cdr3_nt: TGCGCCAGCAGTCAATCGCACAATTTATCCTACGAGCAGTACTTC; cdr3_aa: CASSQSHNLSYEQYF
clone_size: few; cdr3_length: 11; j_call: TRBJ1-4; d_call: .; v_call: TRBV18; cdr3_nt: TGTGCCAGCTCTGCTAATGAAAAACTGTTTTTT; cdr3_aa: CASSANEKLFF
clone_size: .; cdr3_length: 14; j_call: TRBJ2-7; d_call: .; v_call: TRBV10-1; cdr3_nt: TGCGCCAGCAAAATAAACGGGACATCAGGCGAGCAGTACTTC; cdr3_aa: CASKINGTSGEQYF
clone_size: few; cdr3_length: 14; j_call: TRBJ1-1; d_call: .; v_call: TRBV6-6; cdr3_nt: TGTGCCAGCAGCTTGACAACCATGAACACTGAAGCTTTCTTT; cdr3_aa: CASSLTTMNTEAFF
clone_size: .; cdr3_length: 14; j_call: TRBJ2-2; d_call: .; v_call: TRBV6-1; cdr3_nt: TGTGCCAGCGGAAGGGGGATTGGTTCCGGGGAGCTGTTTTTT; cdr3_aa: CASGRGIGSGELFF
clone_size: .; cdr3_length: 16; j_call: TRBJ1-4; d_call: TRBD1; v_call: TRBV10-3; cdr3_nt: TGTGCCATCAGTGAGGCCACAGGGGGCGGTAATGAAAAACTGTTTTTT; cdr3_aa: CAISEATGGGNEKLFF
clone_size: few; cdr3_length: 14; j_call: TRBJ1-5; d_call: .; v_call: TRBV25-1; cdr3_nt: TGTGCCAGCAGTGAAATGGCTAGCAATCAGCCCCAGCATTTT; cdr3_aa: CASSEMASNQPQHF
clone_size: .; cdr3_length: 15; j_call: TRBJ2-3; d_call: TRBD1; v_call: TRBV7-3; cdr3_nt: TGTGCCAGCAGCTCAGACAGGGGTACGACAGATACGCAGTATTTT; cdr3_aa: CASSSDRGTTDTQYF
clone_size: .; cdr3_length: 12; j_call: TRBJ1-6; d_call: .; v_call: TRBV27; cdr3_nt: TGTGCCAGCAGTTTCCCCGCCGGGCCCCTCCACTTT; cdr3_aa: CASSFPAGPLHF
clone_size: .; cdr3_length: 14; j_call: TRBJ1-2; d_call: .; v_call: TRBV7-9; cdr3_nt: TGTGCCAGCAGGGATTACAGCGAAAGGAATGGCTACACCTTC; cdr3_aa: CASRDYSERNGYTF
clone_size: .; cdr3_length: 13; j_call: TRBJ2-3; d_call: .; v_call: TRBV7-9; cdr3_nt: TGTGCCAGCAGCTTGACCAGCGCAGATACGCAGTATTTT; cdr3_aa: CASSLTSADTQYF
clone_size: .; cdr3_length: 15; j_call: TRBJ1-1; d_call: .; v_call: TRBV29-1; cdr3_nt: TGCAGCGCATGGGGATACAGGGACCAGAACACTGAAGCTTTCTTT; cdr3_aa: CSAWGYRDQNTEAFF
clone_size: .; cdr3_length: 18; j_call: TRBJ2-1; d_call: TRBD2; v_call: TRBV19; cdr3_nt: TGTGCCAGTAGAACGCCACCGCTAGCGGGAGGGCCGAGCTATGAGCAGTTCTTC; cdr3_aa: CASRTPPLAGGPSYEQFF
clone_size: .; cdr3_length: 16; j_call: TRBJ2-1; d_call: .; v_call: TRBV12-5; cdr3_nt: TGTGCTAGTGGTTTGGTACGAGGGCTTCCCTCCAATGAGCAGTTCTTC; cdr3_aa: CASGLVRGLPSNEQFF
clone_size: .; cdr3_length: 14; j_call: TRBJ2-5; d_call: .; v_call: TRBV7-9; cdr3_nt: TGTGCCAGCAGCTTAGGCCTGGCCCAAGAGACCCAGTACTTC; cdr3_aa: CASSLGLAQETQYF
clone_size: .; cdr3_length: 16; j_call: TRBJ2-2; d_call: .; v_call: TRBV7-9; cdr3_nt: TGTGCCAGCAGCTTATTGGGCGGAGGGTACACCGGGGAGCTGTTTTTT; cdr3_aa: CASSLLGGGYTGELFF
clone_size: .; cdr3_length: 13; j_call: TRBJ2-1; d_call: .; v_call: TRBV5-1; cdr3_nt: TGCGCCAGCAGCTCATTAGACTCGGATGAGCAGTTCTTC; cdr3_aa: CASSSLDSDEQFF
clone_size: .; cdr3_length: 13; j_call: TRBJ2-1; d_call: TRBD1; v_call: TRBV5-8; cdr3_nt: TGTGCCTCCTCCGGGACAGGGGACAATGAGCAGTTCTTC; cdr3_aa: CASSGTGDNEQFF
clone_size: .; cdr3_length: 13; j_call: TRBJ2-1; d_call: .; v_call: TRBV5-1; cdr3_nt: TGCGCCAGCAGCTTGGGACAATACAATGAGCAGTTCTTC; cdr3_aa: CASSLGQYNEQFF
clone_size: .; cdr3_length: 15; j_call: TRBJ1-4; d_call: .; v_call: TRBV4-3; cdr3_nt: TGCGCCAGCAGCCAGGCGAGCCCAACGAGTGAAAAACTGTTTTTT; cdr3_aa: CASSQASPTSEKLFF
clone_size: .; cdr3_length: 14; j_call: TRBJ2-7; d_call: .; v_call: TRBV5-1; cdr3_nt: TGCGCCAGCACCCCGGGGAACCCGGGGGTCGAGCAGTACTTC; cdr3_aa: CASTPGNPGVEQYF
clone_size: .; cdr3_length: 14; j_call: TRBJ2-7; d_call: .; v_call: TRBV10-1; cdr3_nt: TGCGCCAGCAGTATATGGGTTTGGTCCTACGAGCAGTACTTC; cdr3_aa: CASSIWVWSYEQYF
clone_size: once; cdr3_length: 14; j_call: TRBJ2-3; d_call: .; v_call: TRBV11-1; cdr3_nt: TGTGCCAGCAGCTTAGCGGGTAGCACAGATACGCAGTATTTT; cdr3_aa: CASSLAGSTDTQYF
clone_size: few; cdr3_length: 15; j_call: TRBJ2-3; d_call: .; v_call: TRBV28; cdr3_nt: TGTGCCAGCAGTTCGACCCGACGGGGGACAGATACGCAGTATTTT; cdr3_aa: CASSSTRRGTDTQYF
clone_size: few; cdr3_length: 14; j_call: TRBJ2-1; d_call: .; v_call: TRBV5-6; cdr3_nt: TGTGCCAGCAGCTTGCAGCGCTTATACAATGAGCAGTTCTTC; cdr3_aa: CASSLQRLYNEQFF
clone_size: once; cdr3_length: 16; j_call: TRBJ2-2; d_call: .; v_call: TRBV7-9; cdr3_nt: TGTGCCAGCAGCTTAGCGCTGGGGCTGAGCACCGGGGAGCTGTTTTTT; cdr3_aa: CASSLALGLSTGELFF
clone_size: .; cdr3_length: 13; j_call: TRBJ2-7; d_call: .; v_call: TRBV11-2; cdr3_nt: TGTGCCAGCAGCCCCGGGACCGAGAGGGAGCAGTACTTC; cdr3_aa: CASSPGTEREQYF
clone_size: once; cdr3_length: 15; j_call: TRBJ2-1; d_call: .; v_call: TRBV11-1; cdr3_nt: TGTGCCAGCAGCTCCCTAGGCCCTTTAGCCTCGTCTGAGTTCTTC; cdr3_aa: CASSSLGPLASSEFF
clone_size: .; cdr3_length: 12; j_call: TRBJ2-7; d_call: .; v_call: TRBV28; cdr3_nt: TGTGCCAGCACCACTGGGCTCCCGGAGCAGTACTTC; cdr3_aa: CASTTGLPEQYF
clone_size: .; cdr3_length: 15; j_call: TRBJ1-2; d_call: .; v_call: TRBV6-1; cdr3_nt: TGTGCCAGCAGTGAAACCCTACCCTATGGAATTGGCTACACCTTC; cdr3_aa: CASSETLPYGIGYTF
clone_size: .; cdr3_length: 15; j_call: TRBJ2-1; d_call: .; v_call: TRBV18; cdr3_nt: TGTGCCAGCTCACCATATAGGGCCACATACAATGAGCAGTTCTTC; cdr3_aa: CASSPYRATYNEQFF
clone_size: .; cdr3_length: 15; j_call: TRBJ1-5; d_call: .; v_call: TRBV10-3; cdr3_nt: TGTGCCATCAGTGAGTCCCGGCCAAGCAATCAGCCCCAGCATTTT; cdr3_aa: CAISESRPSNQPQHF
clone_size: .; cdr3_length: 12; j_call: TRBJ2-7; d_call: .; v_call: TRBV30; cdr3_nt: TGTGCCTGGAGTGTACGCGACTACGAGCAGTACTTC; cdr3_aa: CAWSVRDYEQYF
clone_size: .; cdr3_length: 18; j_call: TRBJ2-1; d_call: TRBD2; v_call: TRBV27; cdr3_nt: TGTGCCAGCAGTTTATTGGTACCTGGACTAGCGGGAGGAGGAGAGCAGTTCTTC; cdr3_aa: CASSLLVPGLAGGGEQFF
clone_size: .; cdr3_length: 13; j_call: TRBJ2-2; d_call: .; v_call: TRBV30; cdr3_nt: TGTGCCTGGAGTGGCCAGGGGTCCGGGGAGCTGTTTTTT; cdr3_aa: CAWSGQGSGELFF
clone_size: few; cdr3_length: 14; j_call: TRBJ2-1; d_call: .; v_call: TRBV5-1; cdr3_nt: TGCGCCAGCAGCTTGACCGGTTCCTACAATGAGCAGTTCTTC; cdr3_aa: CASSLTGSYNEQFF
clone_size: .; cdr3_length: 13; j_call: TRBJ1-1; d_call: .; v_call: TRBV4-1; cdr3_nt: TGCGCCAGCAGCCAAGATCAAGGAACTGAAGCTTTCTTT; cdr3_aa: CASSQDQGTEAFF
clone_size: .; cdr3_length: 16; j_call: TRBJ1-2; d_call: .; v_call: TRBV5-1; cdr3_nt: TGCGCCAGCAGCTTGGCAGGGACCAACGGCTTCTATGGCTACACCTTC; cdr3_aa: CASSLAGTNGFYGYTF
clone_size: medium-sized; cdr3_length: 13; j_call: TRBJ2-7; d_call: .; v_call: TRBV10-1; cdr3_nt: TGCGCCAGCAGTGAAGGACTGGGCTACGAGCAGTACTTC; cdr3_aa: CASSEGLGYEQYF